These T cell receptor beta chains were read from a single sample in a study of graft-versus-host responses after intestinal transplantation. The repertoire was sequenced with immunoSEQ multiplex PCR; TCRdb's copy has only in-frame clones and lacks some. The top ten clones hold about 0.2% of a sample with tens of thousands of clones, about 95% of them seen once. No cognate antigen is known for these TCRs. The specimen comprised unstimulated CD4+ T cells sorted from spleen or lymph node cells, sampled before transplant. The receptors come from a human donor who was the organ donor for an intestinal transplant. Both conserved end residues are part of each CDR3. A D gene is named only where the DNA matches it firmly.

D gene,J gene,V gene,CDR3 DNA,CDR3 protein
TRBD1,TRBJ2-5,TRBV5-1,TGCGCCAGCAGCTTGCAAGAGACAGGGAAAGAGACCCAGTACTTC,CASSLQETGKETQYF
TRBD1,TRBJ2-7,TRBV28,TGTGCCAGCACTAAACAAACCGGGACAGGAAAAGAGCAGTACTTC,CASTKQTGTGKEQYF
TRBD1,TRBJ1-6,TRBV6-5,TGTGCCAGCATGATACAGGGGGCAGGATCACCCCTCCACTTT,CASMIQGAGSPLHF
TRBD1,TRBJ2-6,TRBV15,TGTGCCACCAGCAGAGTACAGACAGGGGCAGGGGCCAACGTCCTGACTTTC,CATSRVQTGAGANVLTF
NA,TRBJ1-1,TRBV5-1,TGCGCCAGCAGACCGGGACTCAATACGAACACTGAAGCTTTCTTT,CASRPGLNTNTEAFF
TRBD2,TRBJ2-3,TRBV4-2,TGTGCCAGCAGCCAAAGGGTCGGTCTAGCGGGGGTCACAGATACGCAGTATTTT,CASSQRVGLAGVTDTQYF
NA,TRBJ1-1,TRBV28,TGTGCCAGCAGTTTATGGGGGGCGACTGAAGCTTTCTTT,CASSLWGATEAFF
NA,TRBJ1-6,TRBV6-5,TGTGCCAGCACCCTCTCCGGGCAGGACCCTTCACCCCTCCACTTT,CASTLSGQDPSPLHF
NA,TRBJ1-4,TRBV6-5,TGTGCCAGCAGTTACTCGCCCCCTGCAACTAATGAAAAACTGTTTTTT,CASSYSPPATNEKLFF
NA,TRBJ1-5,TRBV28,TGTGCCAGCAGTTTACGGGGTGAAGAGAATCAGCCCCAGCATTTT,CASSLRGEENQPQHF